A selection of T cell receptor beta chains follows, all from one sample in a study of graft-versus-host responses after intestinal transplantation. These TCRs' antigens remain unknown. Libraries were prepared by immunoSEQ multiplex PCR; TCRdb keeps only in-frame clonotypes and omits some of them. Of about 41,000 clones in the sample, 85% to 95% were seen once. The sequencing used unstimulated CD8+ T cells sorted from spleen or lymph node cells, collected before transplant. The receptors derive from a human donor who was the organ donor for an intestinal transplant. Each CDR3 is given with its conserved first and last residue. A D gene is named only where the DNA matches it firmly. Clone size is shown for a subset of rows, as once, few, many or a class of expanded clone.

CDR3nt: TGTGCCAGTAGTATAGATTGGGGACTAGCGTTCGAGCAGTACTTC
CDR3aa: CASSIDWGLAFEQYF
v_gene: TRBV19
abundance: -
d_gene: TRBD2
len: 15
j_gene: TRBJ2-7

CDR3nt: TGTGCCAGCAGCCCCTCCGGGGGACTCTCCTACGAGCAGTACTTC
CDR3aa: CASSPSGGLSYEQYF
v_gene: TRBV7-6
abundance: -
d_gene: -
len: 15
j_gene: TRBJ2-7

CDR3nt: TGTGCCAGCAGCAATCTAGGGGGGTACAATGAGCAGTTCTTC
CDR3aa: CASSNLGGYNEQFF
v_gene: TRBV6-6
abundance: -
d_gene: -
len: 14
j_gene: TRBJ2-1

CDR3nt: TGCAGTGCTCGGGGGGGCCTGACGCAGTATTTT
CDR3aa: CSARGGLTQYF
v_gene: TRBV20-1
abundance: -
d_gene: TRBD2
len: 11
j_gene: TRBJ2-3

CDR3nt: TGCGCCAGCAGCCAAGAAGGCGACTTTGCCGAGCAGTACTTC
CDR3aa: CASSQEGDFAEQYF
v_gene: TRBV4-1
abundance: once
d_gene: -
len: 14
j_gene: TRBJ2-7

CDR3nt: TGCAGCGTCGGAGGACAGGGGGCTGTTGGTGAAGCTTTCTTT
CDR3aa: CSVGGQGAVGEAFF
v_gene: TRBV29-1
abundance: -
d_gene: TRBD1
len: 14
j_gene: TRBJ1-1

CDR3nt: TGTGCCAGTAGTTCGCAGACTAGCGGGGCGTACCAAGAGACCCAGTACTTC
CDR3aa: CASSSQTSGAYQETQYF
v_gene: TRBV19
abundance: -
d_gene: TRBD2
len: 17
j_gene: TRBJ2-5

CDR3nt: TGTGCCAGCAGTCCCTTAGGGACCTGGGGAGAGACCCAGTACTTC
CDR3aa: CASSPLGTWGETQYF
v_gene: TRBV27
abundance: -
d_gene: -
len: 15
j_gene: TRBJ2-5

CDR3nt: TGTGCCAGCAGCTTAGGGTGCGGGGAAGGAACCGGGGAGCTGTTTTTT
CDR3aa: CASSLGCGEGTGELFF
v_gene: TRBV7-6
abundance: -
d_gene: -
len: 16
j_gene: TRBJ2-2

CDR3nt: TGCGCCAGCAGCCAAATGGGGGCCCGGGCTCTAGTTCCCTACGAGCAGTACTTC
CDR3aa: CASSQMGARALVPYEQYF
v_gene: TRBV4-1
abundance: -
d_gene: -
len: 18
j_gene: TRBJ2-7

CDR3nt: TGTGCCAGCAGCATCATGCACGGACCGGCCTACGAGCAGTACTTC
CDR3aa: CASSIMHGPAYEQYF
v_gene: TRBV11-1
abundance: -
d_gene: -
len: 15
j_gene: TRBJ2-7

CDR3nt: TGTGCCATCAGTGAGAACCAGTTCTATAGCAATCAGCCCCAGCATTTT
CDR3aa: CAISENQFYSNQPQHF
v_gene: TRBV10-3
abundance: -
d_gene: -
len: 16
j_gene: TRBJ1-5

CDR3nt: TGTGCCAGCAGTTACTCGAGTTTATATGGCTACACCTTC
CDR3aa: CASSYSSLYGYTF
v_gene: TRBV6-5
abundance: -
d_gene: -
len: 13
j_gene: TRBJ1-2

CDR3nt: TGTGCCACCAGCGTCCGACAGGGTGGCAATCAGCCCCAGCATTTT
CDR3aa: CATSVRQGGNQPQHF
v_gene: TRBV15
abundance: -
d_gene: TRBD1
len: 15
j_gene: TRBJ1-5

CDR3nt: TGTGCCACCGACCGTGGGACCTACAATGAGCAGTTCTTC
CDR3aa: CATDRGTYNEQFF
v_gene: TRBV19
abundance: -
d_gene: -
len: 13
j_gene: TRBJ2-1

CDR3nt: TGTGCCAGCAGCTTCAGGGAGCTTGGGGAGACCCAGTACTTC
CDR3aa: CASSFRELGETQYF
v_gene: TRBV7-8
abundance: -
d_gene: -
len: 14
j_gene: TRBJ2-5

CDR3nt: TGTGCCAGCAGCCTAGACCCCTCGGGGGCCAACGTCCTGACTTTC
CDR3aa: CASSLDPSGANVLTF
v_gene: TRBV6-1
abundance: -
d_gene: -
len: 15
j_gene: TRBJ2-6

CDR3nt: TGTGCCACCACGGTGAACACCGGGGAGCTGTTTTTT
CDR3aa: CATTVNTGELFF
v_gene: TRBV5-4
abundance: -
d_gene: -
len: 12
j_gene: TRBJ2-2

CDR3nt: TGCGCCAGCAGCTTACTAGCGGCGGTACAAGAGACCCAGTACTTC
CDR3aa: CASSLLAAVQETQYF
v_gene: TRBV5-1
abundance: -
d_gene: TRBD2
len: 15
j_gene: TRBJ2-5

CDR3nt: TGTGCCTGGCGTGTGGGGGCGGGGGGCCCTGGTGAGCAGTACTTC
CDR3aa: CAWRVGAGGPGEQYF
v_gene: TRBV30
abundance: -
d_gene: TRBD2
len: 15
j_gene: TRBJ2-7

CDR3nt: TGTGCCAGCAGCTTAGGTATGAACACTGAAGCTTTCTTT
CDR3aa: CASSLGMNTEAFF
v_gene: TRBV7-3
abundance: -
d_gene: -
len: 13
j_gene: TRBJ1-1

CDR3nt: TGTGCCAGCAGCGAACAGGGGGTTAGTAGGCATGAGCAGTTCTTC
CDR3aa: CASSEQGVSRHEQFF
v_gene: TRBV7-6
abundance: -
d_gene: TRBD1
len: 15
j_gene: TRBJ2-1

CDR3nt: TGTGCCAGTAAAAGGAGCGAGCAGTACTTC
CDR3aa: CASKRSEQYF
v_gene: TRBV19
abundance: -
d_gene: -
len: 10
j_gene: TRBJ2-7

CDR3nt: TGTGCCAGCAGTGAACTCTCCTGGCTAGCCAAAAACATTCAGTACTTC
CDR3aa: CASSELSWLAKNIQYF
v_gene: TRBV6-1
abundance: -
d_gene: -
len: 16
j_gene: TRBJ2-4